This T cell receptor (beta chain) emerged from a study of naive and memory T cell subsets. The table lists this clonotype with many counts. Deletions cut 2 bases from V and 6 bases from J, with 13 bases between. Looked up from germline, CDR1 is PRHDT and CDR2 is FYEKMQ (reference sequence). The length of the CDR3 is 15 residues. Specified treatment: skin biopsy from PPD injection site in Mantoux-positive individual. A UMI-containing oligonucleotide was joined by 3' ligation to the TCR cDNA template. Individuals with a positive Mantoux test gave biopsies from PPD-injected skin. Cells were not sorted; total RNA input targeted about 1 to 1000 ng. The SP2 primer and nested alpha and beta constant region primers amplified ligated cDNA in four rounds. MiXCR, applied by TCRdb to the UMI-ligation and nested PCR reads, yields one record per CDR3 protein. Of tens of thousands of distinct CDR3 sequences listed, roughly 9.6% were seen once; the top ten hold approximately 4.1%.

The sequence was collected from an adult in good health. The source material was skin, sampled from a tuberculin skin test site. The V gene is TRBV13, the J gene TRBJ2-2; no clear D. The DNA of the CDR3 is TGTGCCAGCAGCTTAACTGAAGATGAGGCCGGGGAGCTGTTTTTT. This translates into CASSLTEDEAGELFF.